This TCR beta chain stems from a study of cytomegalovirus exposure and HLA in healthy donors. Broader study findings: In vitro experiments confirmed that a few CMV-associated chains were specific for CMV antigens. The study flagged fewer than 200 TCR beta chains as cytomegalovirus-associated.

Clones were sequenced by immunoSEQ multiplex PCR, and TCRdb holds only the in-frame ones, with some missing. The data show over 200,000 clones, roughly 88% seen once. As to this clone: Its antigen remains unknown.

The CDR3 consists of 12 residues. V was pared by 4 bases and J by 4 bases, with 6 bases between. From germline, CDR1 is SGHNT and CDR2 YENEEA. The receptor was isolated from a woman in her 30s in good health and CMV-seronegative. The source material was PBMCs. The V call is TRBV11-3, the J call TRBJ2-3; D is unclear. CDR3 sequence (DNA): TGTGCCAGCAGCTCATTATCAGATACGCAGTATTTT. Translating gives CASSSLSDTQYF.